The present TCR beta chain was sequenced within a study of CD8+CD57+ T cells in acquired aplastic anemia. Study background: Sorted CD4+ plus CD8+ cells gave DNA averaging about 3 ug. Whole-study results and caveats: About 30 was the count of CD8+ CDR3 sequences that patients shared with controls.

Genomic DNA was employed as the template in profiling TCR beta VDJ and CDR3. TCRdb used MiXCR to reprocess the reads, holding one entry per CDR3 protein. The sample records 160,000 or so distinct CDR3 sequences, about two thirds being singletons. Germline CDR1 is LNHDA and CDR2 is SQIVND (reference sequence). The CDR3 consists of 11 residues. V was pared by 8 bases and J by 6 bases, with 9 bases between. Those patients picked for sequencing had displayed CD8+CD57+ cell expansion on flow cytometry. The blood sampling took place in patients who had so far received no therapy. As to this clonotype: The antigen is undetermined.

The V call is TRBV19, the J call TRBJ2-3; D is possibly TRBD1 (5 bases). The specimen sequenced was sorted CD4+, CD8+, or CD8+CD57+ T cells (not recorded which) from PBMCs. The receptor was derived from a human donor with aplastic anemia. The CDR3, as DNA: TGTGCCAGTTTGACAGCTGATACGCAGTATTTT. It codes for CASLTADTQYF.